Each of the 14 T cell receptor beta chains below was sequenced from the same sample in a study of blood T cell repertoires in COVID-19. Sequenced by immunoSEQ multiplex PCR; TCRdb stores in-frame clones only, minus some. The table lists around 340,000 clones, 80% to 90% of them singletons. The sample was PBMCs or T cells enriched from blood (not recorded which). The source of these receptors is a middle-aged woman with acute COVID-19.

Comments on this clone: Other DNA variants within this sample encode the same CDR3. The CDR3 DNA reads TGTGCCAGCTCACCACGGGGCGATGGCTACACCTTC. This gives the protein CASSPRGDGYTF. The chain couples TRBV18 to TRBJ1-2, with D possibly matching TRBD1 (5 bases). The V gene's germline CDR1 is KGHSH and CDR2 LQKENI. This CDR3 has 12 amino acids. Trimming removed 1 base at V and 6 bases at J, with 6 bases between.

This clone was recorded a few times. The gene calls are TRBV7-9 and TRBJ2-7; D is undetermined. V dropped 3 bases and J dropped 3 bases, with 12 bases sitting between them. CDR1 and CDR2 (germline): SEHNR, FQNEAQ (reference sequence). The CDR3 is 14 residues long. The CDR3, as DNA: TGTGCCAGCAGCTTTGGTGCAGAGGACTACGAGCAGTACTTC. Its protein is CASSFGAEDYEQYF.

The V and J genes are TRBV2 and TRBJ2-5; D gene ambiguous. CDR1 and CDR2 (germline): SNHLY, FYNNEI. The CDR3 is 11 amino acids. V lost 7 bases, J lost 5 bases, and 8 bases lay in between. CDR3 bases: TGTGCCAGCACCAGTGTCGAGACCCAGTACTTC. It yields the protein CASTSVETQYF.

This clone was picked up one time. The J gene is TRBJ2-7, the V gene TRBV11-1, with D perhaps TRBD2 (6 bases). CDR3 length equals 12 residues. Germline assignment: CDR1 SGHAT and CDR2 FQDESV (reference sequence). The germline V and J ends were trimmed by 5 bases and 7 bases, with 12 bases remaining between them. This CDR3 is CASSLEGGEQYF. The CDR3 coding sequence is TGTGCCAGCAGCCTGGAGGGTGGGGAGCAGTACTTC.

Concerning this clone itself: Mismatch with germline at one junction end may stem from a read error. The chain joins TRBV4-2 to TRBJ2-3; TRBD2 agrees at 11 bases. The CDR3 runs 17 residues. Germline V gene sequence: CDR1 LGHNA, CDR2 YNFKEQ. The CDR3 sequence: CASSQDIAGGPRDTQYF. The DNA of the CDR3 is TGTGCCAGCAGTCAAGACATAGCGGGGGGGCCGAGAGATACGCAGTATTTT.

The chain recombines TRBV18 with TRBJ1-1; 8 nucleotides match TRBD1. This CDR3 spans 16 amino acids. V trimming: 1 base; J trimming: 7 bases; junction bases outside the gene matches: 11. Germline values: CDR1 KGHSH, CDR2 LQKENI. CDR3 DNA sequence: TGTGCCAGCTCACCACGACAGGGGAAGGGATTGGGTGAAGCTTTCTTT. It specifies CASSPRQGKGLGEAFF.

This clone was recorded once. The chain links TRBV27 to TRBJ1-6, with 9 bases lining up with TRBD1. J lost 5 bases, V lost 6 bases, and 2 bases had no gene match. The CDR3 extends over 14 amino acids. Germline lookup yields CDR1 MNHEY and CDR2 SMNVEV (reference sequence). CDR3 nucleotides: TGTGCCAGCAGGTGGACAGGGGATAATTCACCCCTCCACTTT. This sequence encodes CASRWTGDNSPLHF.

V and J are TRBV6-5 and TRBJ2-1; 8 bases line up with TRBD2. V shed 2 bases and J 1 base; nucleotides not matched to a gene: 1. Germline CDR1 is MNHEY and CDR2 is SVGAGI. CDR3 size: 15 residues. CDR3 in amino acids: CASSYSGSSYNEQFF. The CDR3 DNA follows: TGTGCCAGCAGTTACAGCGGGAGTTCCTACAATGAGCAGTTCTTC.

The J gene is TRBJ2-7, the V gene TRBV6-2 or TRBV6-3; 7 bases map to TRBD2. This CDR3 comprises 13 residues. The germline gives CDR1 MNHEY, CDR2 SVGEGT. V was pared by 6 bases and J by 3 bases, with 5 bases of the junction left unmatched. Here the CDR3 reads CASSGGWSYEQYF. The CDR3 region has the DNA TGTGCCAGCAGCGGGGGGTGGAGCTACGAGCAGTACTTC.

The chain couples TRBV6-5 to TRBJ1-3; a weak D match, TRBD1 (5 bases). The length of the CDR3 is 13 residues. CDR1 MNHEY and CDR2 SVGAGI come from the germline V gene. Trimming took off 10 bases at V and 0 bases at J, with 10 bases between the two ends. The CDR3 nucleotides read TGTGCCACCAGGGTAGCCTCTGGAAACACCATATATTTT. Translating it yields CATRVASGNTIYF.

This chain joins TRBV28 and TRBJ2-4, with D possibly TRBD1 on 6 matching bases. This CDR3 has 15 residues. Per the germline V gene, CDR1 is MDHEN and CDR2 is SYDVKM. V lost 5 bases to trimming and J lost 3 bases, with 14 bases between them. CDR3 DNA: TGTGCCAGCAGTCCAAGGGACACCCACAAAAACATTCAGTACTTC. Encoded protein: CASSPRDTHKNIQYF. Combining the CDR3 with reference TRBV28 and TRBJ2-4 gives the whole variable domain DVKVTQSSRYLVKRTGEKVFLECVQDMDHENMFWYRQDPGLGLRLIYFSYDVKMKEKGDIPEGYSVSREKKERFSLILESASTNQTSMYLCASSPRDTHKNIQYFGAGTRLSVL.

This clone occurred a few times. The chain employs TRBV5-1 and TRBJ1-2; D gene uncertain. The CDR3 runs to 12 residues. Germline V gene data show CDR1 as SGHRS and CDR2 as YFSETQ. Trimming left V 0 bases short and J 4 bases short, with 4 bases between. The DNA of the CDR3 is TGCGCCAGCAGCTTGGACTTCTATGGCTACACCTTC. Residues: CASSLDFYGYTF.

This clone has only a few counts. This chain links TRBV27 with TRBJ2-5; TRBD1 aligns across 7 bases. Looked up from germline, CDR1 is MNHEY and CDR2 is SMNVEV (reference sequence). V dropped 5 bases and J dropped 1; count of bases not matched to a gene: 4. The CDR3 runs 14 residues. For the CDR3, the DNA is TGTGCCAGCAGTCCTAGGACAGGCCAAGAGACCCAGTACTTC. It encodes CASSPRTGQETQYF.

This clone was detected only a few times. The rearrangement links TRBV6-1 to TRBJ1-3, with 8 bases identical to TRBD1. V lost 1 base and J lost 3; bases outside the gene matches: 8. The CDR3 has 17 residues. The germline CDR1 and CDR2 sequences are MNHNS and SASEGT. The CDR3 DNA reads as TGTGCCAGCAGTGAAGTGGGTGCAGGGGGCTTTGGAAACACCATATATTTT. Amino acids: CASSEVGAGGFGNTIYF.